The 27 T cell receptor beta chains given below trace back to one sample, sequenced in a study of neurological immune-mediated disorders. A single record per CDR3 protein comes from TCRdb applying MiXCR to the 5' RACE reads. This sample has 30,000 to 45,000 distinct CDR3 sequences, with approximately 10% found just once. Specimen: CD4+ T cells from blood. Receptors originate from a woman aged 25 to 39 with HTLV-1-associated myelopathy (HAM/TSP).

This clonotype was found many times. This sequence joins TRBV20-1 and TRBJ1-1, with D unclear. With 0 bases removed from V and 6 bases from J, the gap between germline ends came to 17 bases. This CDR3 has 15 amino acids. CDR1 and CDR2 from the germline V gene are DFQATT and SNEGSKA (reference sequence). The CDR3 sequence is CSARERSAGWSEAFF. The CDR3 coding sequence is TGCAGTGCTAGAGAGAGGTCCGCGGGGTGGTCTGAAGCTTTCTTT.

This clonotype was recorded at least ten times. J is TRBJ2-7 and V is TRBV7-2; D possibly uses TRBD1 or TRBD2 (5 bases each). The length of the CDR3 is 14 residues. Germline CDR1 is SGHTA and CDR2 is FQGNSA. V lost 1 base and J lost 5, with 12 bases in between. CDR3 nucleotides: TGTGCCAGCAGCTTAGGGTGGGGGATGGACGAGCAGTACTTC. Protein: CASSLGWGMDEQYF.

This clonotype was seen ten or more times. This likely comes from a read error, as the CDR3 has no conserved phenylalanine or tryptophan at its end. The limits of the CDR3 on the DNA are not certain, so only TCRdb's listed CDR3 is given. CDR3 sequence reads: CASSPSRER. J is TRBJ2-7 and V is TRBV18; the D segment call TRBD1 is taken from the table without a DNA check. From germline, CDR1 is KGHSH and CDR2 LQKENI. From its first to its last residue, the CDR3 has 9 amino acids.

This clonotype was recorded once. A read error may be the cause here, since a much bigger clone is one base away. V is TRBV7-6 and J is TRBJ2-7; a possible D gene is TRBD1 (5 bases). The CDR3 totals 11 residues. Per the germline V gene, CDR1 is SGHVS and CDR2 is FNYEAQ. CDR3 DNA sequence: TGTGCCAGCAGCAGGGGCGACGACCAGTACTTC. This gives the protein CASSRGDDQYF.

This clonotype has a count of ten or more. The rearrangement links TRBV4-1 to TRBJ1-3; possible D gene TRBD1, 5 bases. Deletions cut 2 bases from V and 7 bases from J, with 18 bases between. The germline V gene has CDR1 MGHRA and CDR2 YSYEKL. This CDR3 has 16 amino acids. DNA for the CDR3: TGCGCCAGCAGCCAACCCATGAGGGACGTCGGGAACACCATATATTTT. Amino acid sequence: CASSQPMRDVGNTIYF.

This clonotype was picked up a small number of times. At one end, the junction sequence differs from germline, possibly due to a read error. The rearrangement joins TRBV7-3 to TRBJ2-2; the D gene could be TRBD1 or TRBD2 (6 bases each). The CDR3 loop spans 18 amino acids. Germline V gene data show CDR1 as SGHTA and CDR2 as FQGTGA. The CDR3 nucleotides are TGTGTCAGCAGCTTACAGGGAGGTGGTCATGCGAACACCGGGGAGCTGTTTTTT. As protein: CVSSLQGGGHANTGELFF.

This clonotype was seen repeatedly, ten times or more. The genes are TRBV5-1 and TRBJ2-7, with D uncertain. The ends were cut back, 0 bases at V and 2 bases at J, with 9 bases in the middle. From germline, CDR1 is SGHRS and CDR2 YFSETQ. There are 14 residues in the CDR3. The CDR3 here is CASSLADGPYEQYF. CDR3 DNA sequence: TGCGCCAGCAGCTTGGCGGACGGTCCCTACGAGCAGTACTTC.

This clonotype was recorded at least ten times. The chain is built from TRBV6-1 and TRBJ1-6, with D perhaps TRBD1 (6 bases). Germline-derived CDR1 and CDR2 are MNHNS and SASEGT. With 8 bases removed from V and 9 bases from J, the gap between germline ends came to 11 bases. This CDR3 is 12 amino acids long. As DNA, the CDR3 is TGTGCCAGCGACAGGTTTGGTTCACCCCTCCACTTT. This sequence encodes CASDRFGSPLHF.

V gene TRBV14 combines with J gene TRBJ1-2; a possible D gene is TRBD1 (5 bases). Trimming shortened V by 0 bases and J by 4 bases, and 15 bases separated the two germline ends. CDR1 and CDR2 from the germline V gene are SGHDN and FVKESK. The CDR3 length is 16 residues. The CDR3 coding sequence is TGTGCCAGCAGCCAAGATAGGGGAACGACGCTCTATGGCTACACCTTC. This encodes CASSQDRGTTLYGYTF.

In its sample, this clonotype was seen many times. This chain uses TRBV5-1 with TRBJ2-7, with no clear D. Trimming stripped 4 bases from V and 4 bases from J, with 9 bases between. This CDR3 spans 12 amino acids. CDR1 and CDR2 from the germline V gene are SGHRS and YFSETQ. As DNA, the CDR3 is TGCGCCAGCAGCCCAGACTTTTACGAGCAGTACTTC. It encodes CASSPDFYEQYF.

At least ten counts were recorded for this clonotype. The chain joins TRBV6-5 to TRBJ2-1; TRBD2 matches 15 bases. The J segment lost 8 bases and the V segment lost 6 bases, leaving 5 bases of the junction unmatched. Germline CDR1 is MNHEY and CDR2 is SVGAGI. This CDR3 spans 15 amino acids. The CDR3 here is CASRGTSGGFYEQFF. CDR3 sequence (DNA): TGTGCCAGCAGAGGGACTAGCGGGGGGTTTTATGAGCAGTTCTTC.

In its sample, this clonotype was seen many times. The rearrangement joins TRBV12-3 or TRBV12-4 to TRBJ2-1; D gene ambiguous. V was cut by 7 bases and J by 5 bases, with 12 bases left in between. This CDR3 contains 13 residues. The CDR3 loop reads CASKRDHHNEQFF. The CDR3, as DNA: TGTGCCAGCAAGAGAGACCACCACAATGAGCAGTTCTTC.

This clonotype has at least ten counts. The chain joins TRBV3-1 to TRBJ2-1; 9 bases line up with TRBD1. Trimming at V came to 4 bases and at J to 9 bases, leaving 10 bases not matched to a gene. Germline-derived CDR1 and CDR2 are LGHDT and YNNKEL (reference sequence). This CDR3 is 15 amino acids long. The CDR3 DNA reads TGTGCCAGCAGCCCGCCGGACAGGGGCTGGGGTGAGCAGTTCTTC. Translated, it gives CASSPPDRGWGEQFF.

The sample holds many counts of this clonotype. The CDR3 DNA follows: TGCGCCAGCAGCTTGGTGGGACAAGGGGGTTCACCCCTCCACTTT. This sequence encodes CASSLVGQGGSPLHF. The chain has TRBV5-1 and TRBJ1-6; D is perhaps TRBD1 (6 bases). V lost 0 bases, J lost 9 bases, and 13 bases lay in between. The CDR3 contains 15 residues. Germline CDR1 is SGHRS and CDR2 is YFSETQ. Full variable domain (rest looked up from reference TRBV5-1 and TRBJ1-6): KAGVTQTPRYLIKTRGQQVTLSCSPISGHRSVSWYQQTPGQGLQFLFEYFSETQRNKGNFPGRFSGRQFSNSRSEMNVSTLELGDSALYLCASSLVGQGGSPLHFGNGTRLTVT.

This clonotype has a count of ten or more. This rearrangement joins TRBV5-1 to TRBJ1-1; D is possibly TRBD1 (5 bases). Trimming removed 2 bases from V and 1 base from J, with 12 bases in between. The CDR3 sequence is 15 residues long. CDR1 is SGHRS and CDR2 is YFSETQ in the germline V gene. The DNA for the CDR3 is TGCGCCAGCAGCTTAATAGGACAAACGAACACTGAAGCTTTCTTT. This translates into CASSLIGQTNTEAFF. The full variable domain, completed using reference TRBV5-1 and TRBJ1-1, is KAGVTQTPRYLIKTRGQQVTLSCSPISGHRSVSWYQQTPGQGLQFLFEYFSETQRNKGNFPGRFSGRQFSNSRSEMNVSTLELGDSALYLCASSLIGQTNTEAFFGQGTRLTVV.

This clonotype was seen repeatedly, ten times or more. The CDR3 nucleotides read TGCGCCAGCAGCCTCTCCGGGGGTCCCTACGAGCAGTACTTC. This translates into CASSLSGGPYEQYF. The V gene is TRBV5-1, the J gene TRBJ2-7, with TRBD2 as a possible D gene (6 bases). This CDR3 region has 14 residues. Deletions cut 4 bases from V and 2 bases from J, with 13 bases between. Germline V gene data show CDR1 as SGHRS and CDR2 as YFSETQ.

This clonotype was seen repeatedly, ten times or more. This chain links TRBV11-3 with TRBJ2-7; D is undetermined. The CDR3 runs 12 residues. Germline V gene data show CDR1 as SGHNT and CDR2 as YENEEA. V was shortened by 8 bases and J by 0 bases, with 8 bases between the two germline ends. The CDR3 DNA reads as TGTGCCAGCTCTCGGGTCTCCTACGAGCAGTACTTC. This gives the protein CASSRVSYEQYF.

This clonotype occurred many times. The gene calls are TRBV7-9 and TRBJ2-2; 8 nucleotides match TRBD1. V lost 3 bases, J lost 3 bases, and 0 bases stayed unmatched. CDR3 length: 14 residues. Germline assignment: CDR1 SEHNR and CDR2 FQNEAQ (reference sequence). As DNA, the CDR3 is TGTGCCAGCAGCTTGACAGGGGACACCGGGGAGCTGTTTTTT. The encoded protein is CASSLTGDTGELFF.

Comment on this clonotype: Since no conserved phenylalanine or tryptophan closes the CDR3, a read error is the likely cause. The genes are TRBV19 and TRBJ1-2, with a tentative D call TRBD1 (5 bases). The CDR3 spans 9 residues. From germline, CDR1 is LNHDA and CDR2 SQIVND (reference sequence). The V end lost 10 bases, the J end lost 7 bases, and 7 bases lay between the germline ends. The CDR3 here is CATGPGYTL. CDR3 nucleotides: TGTGCCACGGGGCCTGGCTACACCTTA.

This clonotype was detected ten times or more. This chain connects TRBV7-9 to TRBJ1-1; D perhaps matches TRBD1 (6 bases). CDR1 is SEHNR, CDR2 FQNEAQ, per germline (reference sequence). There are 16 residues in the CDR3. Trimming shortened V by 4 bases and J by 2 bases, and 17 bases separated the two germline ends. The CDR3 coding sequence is TGTGCCAGCAGCTCTGGGGTGACAGGACGAAACACTGAAGCTTTCTTT. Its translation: CASSSGVTGRNTEAFF.

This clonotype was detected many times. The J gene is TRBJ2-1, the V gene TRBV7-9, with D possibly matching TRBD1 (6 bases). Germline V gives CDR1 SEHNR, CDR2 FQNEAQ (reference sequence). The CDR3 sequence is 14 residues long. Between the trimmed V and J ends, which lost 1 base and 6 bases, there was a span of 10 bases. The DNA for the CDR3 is TGTGCCAGCAGCTTAGAGGGCAGGGGCAATGAGCAGTTCTTC. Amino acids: CASSLEGRGNEQFF.

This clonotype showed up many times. The CDR3 spells CASSLYVVGRDRTEAFF. The CDR3 bases are TGTGCCAGCAGCTTATATGTGGTAGGACGGGATAGGACTGAAGCTTTCTTT. This chain connects TRBV7-9 to TRBJ1-1; D gene uncertain. Germline values: CDR1 SEHNR, CDR2 FQNEAQ (reference sequence). CDR3 size: 17 residues. V was pared by 2 bases and J by 5 bases, with 21 bases between.

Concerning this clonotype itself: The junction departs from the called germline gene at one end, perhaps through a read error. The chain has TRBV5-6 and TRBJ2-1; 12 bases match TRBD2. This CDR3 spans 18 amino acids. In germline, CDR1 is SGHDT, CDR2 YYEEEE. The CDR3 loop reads CSSSSIGLAGRYRSEQFF. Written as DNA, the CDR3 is TGTTCCAGCAGCTCCATCGGACTAGCGGGGCGGTATCGGAGTGAGCAGTTCTTC.

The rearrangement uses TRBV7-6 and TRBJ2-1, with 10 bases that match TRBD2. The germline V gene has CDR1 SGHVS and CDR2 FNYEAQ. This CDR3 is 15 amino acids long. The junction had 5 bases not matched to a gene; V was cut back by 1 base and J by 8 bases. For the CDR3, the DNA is TGTGCCAGCAGCTTAGGGCTAGCGGGGGTCGATGAGCAGTTCTTC. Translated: CASSLGLAGVDEQFF.

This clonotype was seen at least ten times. CDR3: CASSPGQLSTDTQYF. CDR3 sequence (DNA): TGTGCCAGCAGCCCCGGACAGCTTAGCACAGATACGCAGTATTTT. The genes are TRBV5-5 and TRBJ2-3, with TRBD1 as a possible D gene (6 bases). Trimming pared 4 bases from V and 0 bases from J, leaving 12 bases between. Germline CDR1 SGHKS, CDR2 YYEKEE (reference sequence). The CDR3 runs 15 residues.

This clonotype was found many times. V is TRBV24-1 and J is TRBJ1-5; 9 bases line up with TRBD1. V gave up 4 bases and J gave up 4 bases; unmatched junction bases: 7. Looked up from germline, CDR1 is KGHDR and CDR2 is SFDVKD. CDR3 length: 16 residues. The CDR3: CATSESGQGLNQPQHF. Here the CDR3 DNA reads TGTGCCACCAGTGAATCGGGACAGGGTTTAAATCAGCCCCAGCATTTT.

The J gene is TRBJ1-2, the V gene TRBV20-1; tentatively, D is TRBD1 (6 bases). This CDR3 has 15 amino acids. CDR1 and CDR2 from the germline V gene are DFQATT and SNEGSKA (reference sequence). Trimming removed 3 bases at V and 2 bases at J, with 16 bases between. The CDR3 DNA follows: TGCAGTGCTAGGGTGTGGACAGTGGACAACTATGGCTACACCTTC. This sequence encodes CSARVWTVDNYGYTF.